Described below is a single T cell receptor beta chain sequence and its context. Assay: immunoSEQ multiplex PCR; the TCRdb copy retains only in-frame clones and omits some. The profile shows approximately 59,000 clones, 91% of them singletons. These data come from a study of T cell changes during pregnancy in multiple sclerosis. V lost 4 bases, J lost 0 bases, and 16 bases lay in between. Germline V gene data show CDR1 as SGHTA and CDR2 as FQGNSA. The CDR3 runs 16 residues. The TCR was taken from a female donor in good health, enrolled as a control in a pregnancy study. The sample in question was peripheral blood, obtained in the third trimester of pregnancy. J is TRBJ2-7 and V is TRBV7-2, with a possible D match to TRBD2 (5 bases). CDR3 nucleotides: TGTGCCAGCAGCTACCAACGAGGGCGTAGCTCCTACGAGCAGTACTTC. Its protein product is CASSYQRGRSSYEQYF.